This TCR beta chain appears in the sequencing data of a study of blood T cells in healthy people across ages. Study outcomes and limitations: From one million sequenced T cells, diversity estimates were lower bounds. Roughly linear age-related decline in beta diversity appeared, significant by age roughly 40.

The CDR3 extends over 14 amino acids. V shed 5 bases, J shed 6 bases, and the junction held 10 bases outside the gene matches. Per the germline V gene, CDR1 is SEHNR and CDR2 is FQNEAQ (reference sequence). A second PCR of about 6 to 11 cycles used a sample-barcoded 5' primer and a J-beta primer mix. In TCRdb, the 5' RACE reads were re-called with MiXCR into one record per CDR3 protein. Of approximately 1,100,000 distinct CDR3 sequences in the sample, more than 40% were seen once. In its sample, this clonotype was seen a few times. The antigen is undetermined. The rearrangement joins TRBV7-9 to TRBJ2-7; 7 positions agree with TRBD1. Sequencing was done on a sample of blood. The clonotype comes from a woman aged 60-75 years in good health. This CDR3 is CASSAPPQGREQYF. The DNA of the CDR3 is TGTGCCAGCAGCGCTCCTCCACAGGGGCGCGAGCAGTACTTC. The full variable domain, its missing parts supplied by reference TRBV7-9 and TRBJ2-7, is DTGVSQNPRHKITKRGQNVTFRCDPISEHNRLYWYRQTLGQGPEFLTYFQNEAQLEKSRLLSDRFSAERPKGSFSTLEIQRTEQGDSAMYLCASSAPPQGREQYFGPGTRLTVT.